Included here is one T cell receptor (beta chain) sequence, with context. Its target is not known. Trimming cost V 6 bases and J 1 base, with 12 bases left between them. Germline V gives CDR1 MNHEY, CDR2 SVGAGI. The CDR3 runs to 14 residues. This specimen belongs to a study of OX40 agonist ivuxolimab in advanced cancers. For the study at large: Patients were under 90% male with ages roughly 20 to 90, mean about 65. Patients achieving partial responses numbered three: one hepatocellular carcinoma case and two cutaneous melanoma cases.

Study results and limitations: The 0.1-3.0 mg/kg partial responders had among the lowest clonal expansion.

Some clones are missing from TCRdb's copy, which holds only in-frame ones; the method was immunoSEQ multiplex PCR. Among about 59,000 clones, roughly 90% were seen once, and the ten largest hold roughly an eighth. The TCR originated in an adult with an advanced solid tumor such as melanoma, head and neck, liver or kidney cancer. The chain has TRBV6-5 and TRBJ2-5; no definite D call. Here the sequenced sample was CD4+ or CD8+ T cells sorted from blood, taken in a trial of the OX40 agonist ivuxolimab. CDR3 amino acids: CASSTGRTQETQYF. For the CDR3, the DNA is TGTGCCAGCAGCACCGGACGGACCCAAGAGACCCAGTACTTC.